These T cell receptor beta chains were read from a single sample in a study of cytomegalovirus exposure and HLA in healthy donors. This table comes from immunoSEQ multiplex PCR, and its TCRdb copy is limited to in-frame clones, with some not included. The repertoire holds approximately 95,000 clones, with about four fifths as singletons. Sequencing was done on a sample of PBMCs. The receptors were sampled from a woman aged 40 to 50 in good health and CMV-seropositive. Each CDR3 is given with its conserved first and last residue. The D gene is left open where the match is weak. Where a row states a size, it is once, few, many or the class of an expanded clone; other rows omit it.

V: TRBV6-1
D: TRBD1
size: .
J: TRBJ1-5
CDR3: CASRIDRDQPQHF
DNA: TGTGCCAGCAGGATAGACAGGGATCAGCCCCAGCATTTT

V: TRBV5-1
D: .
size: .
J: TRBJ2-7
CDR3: CASSLGSISYEQYF
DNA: TGCGCCAGCAGCTTGGGTTCCATCTCCTACGAGCAGTACTTC

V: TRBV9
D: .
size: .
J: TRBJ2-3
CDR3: CASSVTRSSTDTQYF
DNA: TGTGCCAGCAGCGTAACTAGGTCTAGCACAGATACGCAGTATTTT

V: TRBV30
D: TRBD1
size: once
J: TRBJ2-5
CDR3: CAWSLTGGYETQYF
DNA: TGTGCCTGGAGTCTCACAGGGGGCTATGAGACCCAGTACTTC

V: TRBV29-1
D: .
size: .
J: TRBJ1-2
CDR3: CSVTSAAVYGYTF
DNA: TGCAGCGTTACATCGGCGGCTGTCTATGGCTACACCTTC

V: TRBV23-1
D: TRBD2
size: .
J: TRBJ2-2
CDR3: CASSQGCTRLAELKLNGGELFF
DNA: TGCGCCAGCAGTCAAGGATGTACAAGACTAGCGGAACTTAAACTGAACGGCGGGGAGCTGTTTTTT

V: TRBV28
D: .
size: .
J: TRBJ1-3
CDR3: CASSSQGGARGNTIYF
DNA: TGTGCCAGCAGTTCCCAGGGAGGGGCGCGAGGAAACACCATATATTTT

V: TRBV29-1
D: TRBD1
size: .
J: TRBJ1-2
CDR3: CSARSGTGSPFF
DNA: TGCAGCGCCAGATCTGGGACAGGCTCCCCTTTCTTC

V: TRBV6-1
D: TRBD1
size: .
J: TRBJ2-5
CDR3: CASSGRGRETQYF
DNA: TGTGCCAGCAGTGGCAGGGGGCGGGAGACCCAGTACTTC

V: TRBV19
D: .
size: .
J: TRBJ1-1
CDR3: CASGNRDTEAFF
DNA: TGTGCCAGTGGAAACAGGGACACTGAAGCTTTCTTT

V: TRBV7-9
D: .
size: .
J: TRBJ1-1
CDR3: CSSSYTGMNTEAFF
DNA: TGTTCCAGCAGCTACACAGGGATGAACACTGAAGCTTTCTTT

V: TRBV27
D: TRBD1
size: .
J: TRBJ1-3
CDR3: CASSSDRGTGGNTIYF
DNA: TGTGCCAGCAGTTCGGACAGGGGAACGGGAGGAAACACCATATATTTT

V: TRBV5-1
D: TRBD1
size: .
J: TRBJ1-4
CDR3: CASSSTGEANEKLFF
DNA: TGCGCCAGCAGCTCCACAGGGGAGGCTAATGAAAAACTGTTTTTT

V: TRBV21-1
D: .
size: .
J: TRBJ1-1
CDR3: CASSKKTGDEKELAFF
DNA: TGTGCCAGCAGCAAAAAGACAGGGGATGAAAAGGAATTGGCTTTCTTT

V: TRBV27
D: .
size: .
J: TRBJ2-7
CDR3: CAAGSYEQYF
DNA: TGTGCCGCTGGGAGCTACGAGCAGTACTTC

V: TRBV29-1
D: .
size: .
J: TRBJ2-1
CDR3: CSGDTHNEQFF
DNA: TGCAGCGGAGACACCCACAATGAGCAGTTCTTC

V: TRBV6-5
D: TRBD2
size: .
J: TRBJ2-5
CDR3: CASSSGTSGRAQYF
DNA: TGTGCCAGCAGTTCCGGGACTAGCGGGAGGGCTCAGTACTTC

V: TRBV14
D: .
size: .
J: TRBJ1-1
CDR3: CASSQDWGVEAFF
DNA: TGTGCCAGCAGCCAAGACTGGGGAGTCGAAGCTTTCTTT

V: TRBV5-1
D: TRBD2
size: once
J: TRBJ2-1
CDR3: CASSPGLAGYNEQFF
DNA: TGCGCCAGCAGTCCCGGACTAGCGGGGTACAATGAGCAGTTCTTC

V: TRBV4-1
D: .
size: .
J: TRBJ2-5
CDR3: CASSQYETQYF
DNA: TGCGCCAGCAGCCAATATGAGACCCAGTACTTC

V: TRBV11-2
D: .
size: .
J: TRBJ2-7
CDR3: CASSRASQYYEQYF
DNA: TGTGCCAGCAGCCGAGCCTCACAGTACTACGAGCAGTACTTC

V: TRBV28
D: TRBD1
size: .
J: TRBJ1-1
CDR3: CASSPLQGANTEAFF
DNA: TGTGCCAGCAGTCCCCTGCAGGGGGCCAACACTGAGGCTTTCTTT

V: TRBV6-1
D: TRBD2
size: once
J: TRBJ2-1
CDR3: CASSGRGTSDYSYNEQFF
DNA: TGTGCCAGCAGTGGTCGAGGGACTAGCGATTACTCCTACAATGAGCAGTTCTTC

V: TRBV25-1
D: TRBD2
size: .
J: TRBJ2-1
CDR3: CATRGLASHEQFF
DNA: TGTGCCACCAGGGGACTAGCGAGCCATGAGCAGTTCTTC

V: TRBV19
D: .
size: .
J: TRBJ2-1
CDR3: CASSRQATYNEQFF
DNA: TGTGCCAGTAGCAGACAGGCCACCTACAATGAGCAGTTCTTC

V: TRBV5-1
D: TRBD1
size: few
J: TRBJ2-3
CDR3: CASSLADRDFTDTQYF
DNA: TGCGCCAGCAGCTTGGCGGACAGGGACTTCACAGATACGCAGTATTTT

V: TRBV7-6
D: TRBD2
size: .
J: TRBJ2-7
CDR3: CASSLVVGRTSGLEQYF
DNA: TGTGCCAGCAGCTTAGTTGTCGGGAGGACTAGCGGGTTAGAGCAGTACTTC

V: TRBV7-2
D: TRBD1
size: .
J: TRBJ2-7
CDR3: CASSYSGTGSYEQYF
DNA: TGTGCCAGCAGCTACAGTGGGACAGGATCCTACGAGCAGTACTTC

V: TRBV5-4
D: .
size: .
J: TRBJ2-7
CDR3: CASSLANVQGRGEQYF
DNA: TGTGCCAGCAGCTTGGCCAACGTTCAGGGGAGGGGTGAGCAGTACTTC

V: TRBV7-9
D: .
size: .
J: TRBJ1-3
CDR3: CASSLEGFSGDTIYF
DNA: TGTGCCAGCAGCTTAGAGGGGTTTTCAGGCGACACCATATATTTT

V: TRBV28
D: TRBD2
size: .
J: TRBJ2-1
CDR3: CASSLGLAGGNEQFF
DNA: TGTGCCAGCAGCCTCGGACTAGCGGGAGGGAATGAGCAGTTCTTC

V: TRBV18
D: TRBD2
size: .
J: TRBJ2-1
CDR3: CASSGTSEANEQFF
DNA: TGTGCCAGCTCAGGGACTAGCGAGGCCAATGAGCAGTTCTTC

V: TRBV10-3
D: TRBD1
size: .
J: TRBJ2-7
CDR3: CAISEPLAGQGYEQYF
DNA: TGTGCCATCAGTGAGCCCCTGGCGGGACAGGGGTACGAGCAGTACTTC

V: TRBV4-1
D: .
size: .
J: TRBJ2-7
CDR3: CASSQDHSYEQYF
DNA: TGCGCCAGCAGCCAAGATCACAGCTACGAGCAGTACTTC

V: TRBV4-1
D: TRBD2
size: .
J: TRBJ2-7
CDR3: CASSIFAGDSYEQYF
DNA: TGCGCCAGCAGTATATTCGCGGGGGACTCCTACGAGCAGTACTTC

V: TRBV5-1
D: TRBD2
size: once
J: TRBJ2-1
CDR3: CASSLASGVDEQFF
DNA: TGCGCCAGCAGCTTGGCTAGCGGGGTCGATGAGCAGTTCTTC

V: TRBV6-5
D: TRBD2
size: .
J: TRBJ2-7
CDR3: CASREIAGGSDEQYF
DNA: TGTGCCAGCAGAGAAATAGCGGGAGGGTCCGACGAGCAGTACTTC

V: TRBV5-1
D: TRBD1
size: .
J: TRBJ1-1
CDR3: CASSFGQGGTEAFF
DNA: TGCGCCAGCAGTTTTGGACAGGGAGGGACTGAAGCTTTCTTT

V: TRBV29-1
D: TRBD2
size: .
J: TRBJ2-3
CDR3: CSVPGEGTDTQYF
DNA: TGCAGCGTCCCGGGGGAGGGAACAGATACGCAGTATTTT

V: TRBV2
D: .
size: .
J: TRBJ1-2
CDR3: CASRGDWGGGYFYGYTF
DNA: TGTGCCAGCAGGGGGGATTGGGGCGGGGGATATTTCTATGGCTACACCTTC

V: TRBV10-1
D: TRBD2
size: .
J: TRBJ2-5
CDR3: CASSRSGGGETQYF
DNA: TGCGCCAGCAGTCGATCGGGAGGAGGGGAGACCCAGTACTTC

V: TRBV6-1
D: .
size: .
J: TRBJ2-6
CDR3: CASSEDAAGANVLTF
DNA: TGTGCCAGCAGTGAAGACGCGGCTGGGGCCAACGTCCTGACTTTC

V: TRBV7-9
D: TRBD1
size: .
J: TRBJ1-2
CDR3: CASSPQGGKPGGYTF
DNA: TGTGCCAGCAGCCCACAGGGGGGAAAACCGGGGGGCTACACCTTC

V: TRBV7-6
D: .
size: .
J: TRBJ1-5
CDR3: CASSSQYDQPQHF
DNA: TGTGCCAGCAGCTCACAGTACGATCAGCCCCAGCATTTT

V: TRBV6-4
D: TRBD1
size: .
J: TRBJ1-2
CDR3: CASSDRQGYGYTF
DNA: TGTGCCAGCAGCGATAGACAGGGTTATGGCTACACCTTC

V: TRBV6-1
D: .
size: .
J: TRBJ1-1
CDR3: CASSVYRANTEAFF
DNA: TGTGCCAGCAGTGTTTACAGAGCAAACACTGAAGCTTTCTTT

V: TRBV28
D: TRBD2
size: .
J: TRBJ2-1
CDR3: CASRIPGLGSSYNEQFF
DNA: TGTGCCAGCAGAATACCGGGACTAGGAAGCTCCTACAATGAGCAGTTCTTC

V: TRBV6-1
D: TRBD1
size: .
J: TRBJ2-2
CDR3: CASSGSDRANTGELFF
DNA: TGTGCCAGCAGTGGGTCTGACAGGGCGAACACCGGGGAGCTGTTTTTT

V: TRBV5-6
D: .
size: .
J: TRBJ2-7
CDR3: CASSLGGEQYF
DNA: TGTGCCAGCAGCTTGGGAGGCGAGCAGTACTTC